Listed here are 5 T cell receptor beta chains from one sample, sequenced in a study of cytomegalovirus exposure and HLA in healthy donors. Profiled with immunoSEQ multiplex PCR; TCRdb holds only in-frame clones, not every one. The table records approximately 82,000 clones, 90% to 95% of them present only once. Input material: PBMCs. The source of these receptors is a woman younger than 30 in good health and CMV-seronegative.

V is TRBV4-1 and J is TRBJ1-1; D gene ambiguous. The CDR3 totals 16 residues. V lost 3 bases, J lost 2 bases, and 16 bases lay in between. Germline V gene sequence: CDR1 MGHRA, CDR2 YSYEKL. The CDR3: CASSQVLTQANTEAFF. The CDR3 nucleotides are TGCGCCAGCAGCCAGGTCCTAACTCAGGCAAACACTGAAGCTTTCTTT.

The J gene is TRBJ2-5, the V gene TRBV5-1, with TRBD2 identical over 8 bases. Germline CDR1 and CDR2: SGHRS and YFSETQ. The CDR3 sequence is 15 residues long. With 1 base clipped from V and 1 base from J, the junction kept 3 bases outside the gene matches. For the CDR3, the DNA is TGCGCCAGCAGCTTGCGGGGGGGCTCCCAAGAGACCCAGTACTTC. Amino acids: CASSLRGGSQETQYF.

The chain is built from TRBV2 and TRBJ1-2, with TRBD1 matching over 7 bases. This CDR3 contains 13 residues. CDR1 is SNHLY and CDR2 is FYNNEI in the germline V gene. V gave up 4 bases and J gave up 4 bases; unmatched junction bases: 3. The CDR3 DNA reads TGTGCCAGCAGTGGGGACAGATCCTATGGCTACACCTTC. This sequence encodes CASSGDRSYGYTF.

The chain carries TRBV5-1 and TRBJ1-5; no definite D call. The V gene lost 2 bases and the J gene lost 8 bases, with 17 bases spanning the gap. The CDR3 is 15 residues long. Germline V CDR1 and CDR2: SGHRS, YFSETQ. In DNA, the CDR3 is TGCGCCAGCAGCTTTTCCGGATACGGGTCGGAGCCCCAGCATTTT. As protein: CASSFSGYGSEPQHF.

The chain joins TRBV19 to TRBJ2-7; D is perhaps TRBD2 (6 bases). The germline V gene encodes CDR1 LNHDA and CDR2 SQIVND (reference sequence). The ends were cut back, 5 bases at V and 7 bases at J, with 21 bases in the middle. CDR3 length: 15 residues. CDR3 loop: CASSLQGTRAGEQYF. The DNA for the CDR3 is TGTGCCAGTAGTCTCCAAGGGACTCGGGCGGGAGAGCAGTACTTC.